Listed below are T cell receptor beta chains from one sample, sequenced in a study of patients and donors after allogeneic stem cell transplantation. MiXCR was run by TCRdb on the RT-PCR reads, yielding one entry per CDR3 protein. The table records about 410,000 distinct CDR3 sequences, 16% of them present only once. The sample consisted of blood, either unsorted or a sorted T cell fraction (not recorded which). The receptors stem from a human donor who was either an allogeneic HSCT recipient or a stem cell or donor lymphocyte infusion donor (not recorded which). It is not recorded whose cells these are; they may come from a transplant donor. The CDR3 runs from the conserved cysteine through the conserved F or W. The D gene is left open where the match is weak. The listing skips clone size in some rows; elsewhere it reads once, few, many or a size class.

TGTGCCAGCAGTCTCCGCCGGCAGGCCCCGGGGACTAATGAAAAACTGTTTTTT	CASSLRRQAPGTNEKLFF	.	TRBJ1-4	18	TRBV28	few
TGCAGCGTCGTCGTCAGGGGGTTTGAAAACATTCAGTACTTC	CSVVVRGFENIQYF	TRBD1	TRBJ2-4	14	TRBV29-1	.
TGTGCCAGCAGCTTAGGGGACAGGGGAAACTACAATGAGCAGTTCTTC	CASSLGDRGNYNEQFF	TRBD1	TRBJ2-1	16	TRBV7-9	.
TGTGCCAGCAGCTTGGGGGTTACAGATACGCAGTATTTT	CASSLGVTDTQYF	.	TRBJ2-3	13	TRBV7-9	.
TGTGCCAGCAGTGAAGCATTGACAGTGATCAACACTGAAGCTTTCTTT	CASSEALTVINTEAFF	.	TRBJ1-1	16	TRBV6-1	.
TGTGCCAGCAGCTATTGGACAGGGGGCTATGGCTACACCTTC	CASSYWTGGYGYTF	TRBD1	TRBJ1-2	14	TRBV12-3/TRBV12-4	many
TGTGCCAGCAGCTTAGGGACTAGAGTCGACAATGAGCAGTTCTTC	CASSLGTRVDNEQFF	TRBD2	TRBJ2-1	15	TRBV7-9	.
TGCAGTGCTAGAATTAGGACAGGGAACACTGAAGCTTTCTTT	CSARIRTGNTEAFF	TRBD1	TRBJ1-1	14	TRBV20-1	many
TGCAGTGCCCCGGGCGCGGGGAGAGGAAACATTCAGTACTTC	CSAPGAGRGNIQYF	.	TRBJ2-4	14	TRBV20-1	few
TGCAGCGTTGCCAGGTGGCAAGAGACCCAGTACTTC	CSVARWQETQYF	.	TRBJ2-5	12	TRBV29-1	many
TGTGCCAGCAGCTTAGAATGGGAGACCCAGTACTTC	CASSLEWETQYF	.	TRBJ2-5	12	TRBV7-9	few
TGTGCCAGCAGCTTGGCCCTAGAAACAGGGCCCCAGCATTTT	CASSLALETGPQHF	.	TRBJ1-5	14	TRBV5-5	few
TGTGCCAGCAGTTACATGGCCAACTACGAGCAGTACTTC	CASSYMANYEQYF	.	TRBJ2-7	13	TRBV6-6	many
TGTGCCAGCAGTGAAGCGACAGGCCAGAATTCACCCCTCCACTTT	CASSEATGQNSPLHF	.	TRBJ1-6	15	TRBV12-3/TRBV12-4	many
TGTGCCAGCAATTTCCGGCGGGGGGGGAACACCGGGGAGCTGTTTTTT	CASNFRRGGNTGELFF	TRBD2	TRBJ2-2	16	TRBV6-2/TRBV6-3	.
TGTGCCACCAGTGATCCCGGGACTAGCGGATACAATGAGCAGTTCTTC	CATSDPGTSGYNEQFF	TRBD2	TRBJ2-1	16	TRBV24-1	.
TGTGCCAGCAGTTTACTAGCGGCTGGCGAGCAGTACTTC	CASSLLAAGEQYF	TRBD2	TRBJ2-7	13	TRBV28	few
TGTGCCAGCAGCTTAGAACAGAATCAGCCCCAGCATTTT	CASSLEQNQPQHF	.	TRBJ1-5	13	TRBV7-6	.
TGTGCCAGCAGCCAAGGCCGGTGGGGGAACTATGGCTACACCTTC	CASSQGRWGNYGYTF	.	TRBJ1-2	15	TRBV4-2	.
TGTGCCAGTAGGCTCGGACAGACTAACTATGGCTACACCTTC	CASRLGQTNYGYTF	.	TRBJ1-2	14	TRBV19	.
TGTGCCAGCAGCCAAGGGACAGGTACAAACTTC	CASSQGTGTNF	TRBD1	TRBJ2-1	11	TRBV3-1	.
TGCGCCAGCAGCTTGGAACAGGGTGGGGACACTGAAGCTTTCTTT	CASSLEQGGDTEAFF	.	TRBJ1-1	15	TRBV5-1	.
TGTGCCAGCAGCGTTGGTGGACGATTCACAGATACGCAGTATTTT	CASSVGGRFTDTQYF	.	TRBJ2-3	15	TRBV9	few
TGTGCCTGGAGTGGGACAGGGAACTATGGCTACACCTTC	CAWSGTGNYGYTF	TRBD1	TRBJ1-2	13	TRBV30	few
TGTGCCAGCAGCCGTCGACAGGGTTCATACGAGCAGTACTTC	CASSRRQGSYEQYF	TRBD1	TRBJ2-7	14	TRBV3-1	few
TGTGCCAGCAACTGGAAGGGGAGCAATCAGCCCCAGCATTTT	CASNWKGSNQPQHF	.	TRBJ1-5	14	TRBV5-6	.
TGTGCCAGCTCACCAAAAGGACAGGGGGGGTATGAGCAGTTCTTC	CASSPKGQGGYEQFF	TRBD1	TRBJ2-1	15	TRBV18	few
TGTGCCAGCAGTCGCATTTACAGCGGGGGAAAACTGTTTTTT	CASSRIYSGGKLFF	.	TRBJ1-4	14	TRBV27	.
TGTGCCAGCAGTGAAGCACGACAGGGGGTGGAGTTCTTC	CASSEARQGVEFF	TRBD1	TRBJ2-1	13	TRBV2	few
TGTGCCACCAGTGACCGCGGACTAGCGGGTGGATCAGCACCAGATACGCAGTATTTT	CATSDRGLAGGSAPDTQYF	TRBD2	TRBJ2-3	19	TRBV24-1	.
TGTGCCAGCAGCTTATCGAGAGGCCGCCCAGATACGCAGTATTTT	CASSLSRGRPDTQYF	.	TRBJ2-3	15	TRBV12-3/TRBV12-4	few
TGTGCCAGTAGTATTTATCCCGTTCAGGAGCCCCAGCATTTT	CASSIYPVQEPQHF	.	TRBJ1-5	14	TRBV19	.
TGCGCCAGCAGCCAAGATTTCCCCAGGTGGGCAGGGCCTTTGTGGGAGACCCAGTACTTC	CASSQDFPRWAGPLWETQYF	.	TRBJ2-5	20	TRBV4-3	many
TGTGCCAGCAGCCCGGGGGATCCGGGACTAGCGGGAGGCTCCTACAATGAGCAGTTCTTC	CASSPGDPGLAGGSYNEQFF	TRBD2	TRBJ2-1	20	TRBV5-6	.
TGCGCCAGCAGCTTGGCCGGACAGGTCAGCGAGACCCAGTACTTC	CASSLAGQVSETQYF	TRBD1	TRBJ2-5	15	TRBV5-1	few
TGCGCCAGCAGCTTGTACGGGTTTCAAGAGACCCAGTACTTC	CASSLYGFQETQYF	.	TRBJ2-5	14	TRBV5-1	few
TGCAGCGTTTCAGATTACACTGAAGCTTTCTTT	CSVSDYTEAFF	.	TRBJ1-1	11	TRBV29-1	many
TGTGCCAGCTCACCACTCGGGGGTAGCCTTACTAGCACAGATACGCAGTATTTT	CASSPLGGSLTSTDTQYF	.	TRBJ2-3	18	TRBV18	few
TGTGCCTGGGGCAGTGGTCAGTACTTC	CAWGSGQYF	.	TRBJ2-7	9	TRBV30	few
TGCGCCAGCAGCCCAGGCGGGAGAGACAGGCCCGGTGAGCAGTTCTTC	CASSPGGRDRPGEQFF	.	TRBJ2-1	16	TRBV5-1	few
TGTGCCAGCTCGCTGAGACCGGGACAGGGAAGCCCCCTAGCCAAAAACATTCAGTACTTC	CASSLRPGQGSPLAKNIQYF	TRBD1	TRBJ2-4	20	TRBV18	.
TGTGCCAGCAGCGCCCGAGAGTCCGGGGAGCTGTTTTTT	CASSARESGELFF	.	TRBJ2-2	13	TRBV9	.
TGTGCCAGTAGTCGATCGGACAGAATCGTCACTGAAGCTTTCTTT	CASSRSDRIVTEAFF	.	TRBJ1-1	15	TRBV19	.
TGCAGTGCTATGGGAGTTGCCCTAAATGAGCAGTTCTTC	CSAMGVALNEQFF	.	TRBJ2-1	13	TRBV20-1	few
TGTGCCAGCAGTTACGTAGACAGGGGACGCAAAGAGACCCAGTACTTC	CASSYVDRGRKETQYF	TRBD1	TRBJ2-5	16	TRBV6-5	.
TGCAGTGCTAGCCGGGAACACACAGATACGCAGTATTTT	CSASREHTDTQYF	.	TRBJ2-3	13	TRBV20-1	.
TGTGCCAGCAGCCCAAGGGTCCTAGCGGGAGGCCTGGGGGAGACCCAGTACTTC	CASSPRVLAGGLGETQYF	TRBD2	TRBJ2-5	18	TRBV3-1	few
TGTGCCAGCAGCTATAGACCGGGAGGACGGGAGACCCAGTACTTC	CASSYRPGGRETQYF	TRBD2	TRBJ2-5	15	TRBV3-1	few
TGTGCCAGCAGTTTTTGGGGAAGCGAGCAGTACTTC	CASSFWGSEQYF	.	TRBJ2-7	12	TRBV12-3/TRBV12-4	.
TGCAGTGCTAGCCCGTGGCAGGGGAGTTTGGGGCAGCCCCAGCATTTT	CSASPWQGSLGQPQHF	.	TRBJ1-5	16	TRBV20-1	few
TGTGCCAGCAGCTTTGGCCCTAGCGGGAGTCTGGGTGGCCAAGAGACCCAGTACTTC	CASSFGPSGSLGGQETQYF	TRBD2	TRBJ2-5	19	TRBV11-1	.
TGCAGTGCTAGCCCCCTAGCGTTGGCAGATACGCAGTATTTT	CSASPLALADTQYF	.	TRBJ2-3	14	TRBV20-1	.
TGCGCCAGCAGCTTAGAGGGCGGGCTCTACCCTATCTTC	CASSLEGGLYPIF	.	TRBJ2-1	13	TRBV5-1	.
TGCGCCAGCAGCCCTCTTTTGGGTAGCCAAGAGACCCAGTACTTC	CASSPLLGSQETQYF	.	TRBJ2-5	15	TRBV4-3	few